These T cell receptor beta chains were read from a single sample in a study of blood T cell repertoires in COVID-19. Using immunoSEQ multiplex PCR, the repertoire was profiled, and TCRdb retains in-frame clones only, with some absent. Of under 250,000 clones listed, 85% are singletons. The sequenced material came from PBMCs or T cells enriched from blood (not recorded which). The receptor source for this set is a woman aged 50 to 60 with acute COVID-19. Each CDR3 is given with its conserved first and last residue. A D gene is named only where the DNA matches it firmly. A row's size may be missing; if present it is once, few, many or a size class.

NA | NA | TRBJ1-1 | TRBV7-9 | TGTGCCAGCAGCTTGGAGGCAACGAACACTGAAGCTTTCTTT | CASSLEATNTEAFF
few | NA | TRBJ2-3 | TRBV30 | TGTGCCTGGGATCCGGGGTTTAGCACAGATACGCAGTATTTT | CAWDPGFSTDTQYF
NA | NA | TRBJ1-5 | TRBV10-3 | TGTGCCATCAGGGACCCCGGCGGGAATCAGCCCCAGCATTTT | CAIRDPGGNQPQHF
NA | TRBD1 | TRBJ1-5 | TRBV7-2 | TGTGCCAGCACCCCAGGGGGGCCCAATCAGCCCCAGCATTTT | CASTPGGPNQPQHF
NA | NA | TRBJ2-7 | TRBV4-1 | TGCGCCAGCAGCCAAGTTGCAGGGGGGAGGTACGAGCAGTACTTC | CASSQVAGGRYEQYF
NA | TRBD1 | TRBJ2-3 | TRBV13 | TGTGCCAGCAGATCTTTGGACAGGGGGCGCTTTCAGGCGCAGTATTTT | CASRSLDRGRFQAQYF
NA | TRBD1 | TRBJ2-2 | TRBV10-1 | TGCGCCAGCAGTGCCCGACAGGGTTCCGGGGAGCTGTTTTTT | CASSARQGSGELFF
few | TRBD1 | TRBJ2-2 | TRBV7-9 | TGTGCCAGCAGCCAGACAGGGACAACTAGGACCGGGGAGCTGTTTTTT | CASSQTGTTRTGELFF
NA | TRBD1 | TRBJ1-2 | TRBV5-6 | TGTGCCAGCAGCTTGGAGGGACAGCTAACCTATGGCTACACCTTC | CASSLEGQLTYGYTF
NA | TRBD1 | TRBJ1-6 | TRBV3-1/TRBV3-2 | TGTGCCAGCAGCCGAGGACAGGGAGCTAATTCACCCCTCCACTTT | CASSRGQGANSPLHF
NA | TRBD1 | TRBJ1-2 | TRBV5-1 | TGCGCCAGCAGCCCCGGGGACAGCTATGGCTACACCTTC | CASSPGDSYGYTF
NA | TRBD1 | TRBJ1-6 | TRBV30 | TGTGCCTGGAGTTTACCGACAGGGGATATTGGGGATTCACCCCTCCACTTT | CAWSLPTGDIGDSPLHF
NA | NA | TRBJ2-3 | TRBV19 | TGTGCCAGTAGTCTATTCAGGGGTGGAGATACGCAGTATTTT | CASSLFRGGDTQYF
NA | TRBD1 | TRBJ1-1 | TRBV30 | TGTGCCTGGCTTTTCAGGACAGGCGGCACTGAAGCTTTCTTT | CAWLFRTGGTEAFF
NA | NA | TRBJ2-7 | TRBV7-2 | TGTGCCAGCAGTCGGGACTGGGCGGACTACGAGCAGTACTTC | CASSRDWADYEQYF
NA | NA | TRBJ2-1 | TRBV7-2 | TGTGCCAGCAGCTTAGCGGGTCCAGGGGGGCTCAATGAGCAGTTCTTC | CASSLAGPGGLNEQFF
NA | NA | TRBJ2-2 | TRBV5-1 | TGCGCCAGCAGCTTGGACAGGGCCGGGGAGCTGTTTTTT | CASSLDRAGELFF
NA | NA | TRBJ1-4 | TRBV5-1 | TGCGCCAGCAGCCGGGAGGGTGGCATCGATTATGAAAAACTGTTTTTT | CASSREGGIDYEKLFF
once | NA | TRBJ1-2 | TRBV9 | TGTGCCAGCAGCAGTACAGAACGCTATGGCTACACCTTC | CASSSTERYGYTF
NA | TRBD1 | TRBJ1-1 | TRBV10-1 | TGCGCAGCCAGGGGGACTGAAGCTTTCTTT | CAARGTEAFF
few | NA | TRBJ1-5 | TRBV13 | TGTGCCAGCAGCTTAGGCCGTAGAGGGAGCCAGGGCAATCAGCCCCAGCATTTT | CASSLGRRGSQGNQPQHF
NA | TRBD2 | TRBJ2-1 | TRBV18 | TGTGCCAGCTCACGAAGTAGCGGGGGGGCCGATGAGCAGTTCTTC | CASSRSSGGADEQFF
medium-sized | NA | TRBJ1-6 | TRBV5-1 | TGCGCCACCATTCGGGGGGATTTCGCCCTCCACTTT | CATIRGDFALHF
NA | TRBD1 | TRBJ1-5 | TRBV10-3 | TGTGCCATCAGTGAGACGGGGACAGGGGGCTCTCAGCCCCAGCATTTT | CAISETGTGGSQPQHF
NA | NA | TRBJ2-5 | TRBV29-1 | TGCAGCGTGACAGGCTACCAAGAGACCCAGTACTTC | CSVTGYQETQYF
NA | NA | TRBJ1-1 | TRBV21-1 | TGTGCCAGCAGCAAAGAGGAGACAGGGTCGACGCTAAACACTGAAGCTTTCTTT | CASSKEETGSTLNTEAFF
NA | NA | TRBJ1-1 | TRBV4-3 | TGCGCCAGCAGCCAAGGTTGGGCCACTGAAGCTTTCTTT | CASSQGWATEAFF
NA | TRBD1 | TRBJ1-4 | TRBV12-5 | TGTGCTAGTGGTTCCGGACAGGGGGCCTCGAATGAAAAACTGTTTTTT | CASGSGQGASNEKLFF
few | TRBD2 | TRBJ2-1 | TRBV6-2/TRBV6-3 | TGTGCCAGCAGCCACTTAGCGGGGGCCGGGTACAATGAGCAGTTCTTC | CASSHLAGAGYNEQFF
NA | NA | TRBJ1-1 | TRBV10-3 | TGTGCCATCAGTGACCGTCTTGAAGCTTTCTTT | CAISDRLEAFF
NA | NA | TRBJ1-2 | TRBV18 | TGTGCCAGCTCACCCGGACACCCGACCGGGGGCTACACCTTC | CASSPGHPTGGYTF
NA | TRBD2 | TRBJ2-5 | TRBV29-1 | TGCAGCGCGACGGGGAGGACTAGCGAAGAGACCCAGTACTTC | CSATGRTSEETQYF
NA | NA | TRBJ1-5 | TRBV19 | TGTGCCAGTAAAAACACCGCGGGGGGTTTTAGCAATCAGCCCCAGCATTTT | CASKNTAGGFSNQPQHF
NA | NA | TRBJ2-3 | TRBV25-1 | TGTGCCAGCAGCGACAGGAGGATTGATACGCAGTATTTT | CASSDRRIDTQYF
NA | NA | TRBJ1-6 | TRBV27 | TGTGCCAGCAGTTTAGTCCCCGCCGGGCGGGTTTTATGGCCCCTCCACTTT | CASSLVPAGRVLWPLHF
NA | TRBD2 | TRBJ2-3 | TRBV18 | TGTGCCAGCTCACGGCTGACGGGGGGGCCAGGAGATACGCAGTATTTT | CASSRLTGGPGDTQYF
NA | NA | TRBJ1-2 | TRBV4-1 | TGCGCCAGCAGCCAAGGGTTAGGGGGGAGGGATGGCTACACCTTC | CASSQGLGGRDGYTF
NA | NA | TRBJ2-3 | TRBV9 | TGTGCCAGCAGCGCCGGTGGAGGGGGGGGACTCACAGATACGCAGTATTTT | CASSAGGGGGLTDTQYF
NA | NA | TRBJ1-3 | TRBV19 | TGTGCCAGTAGTACAGATGGGAGTCCGAACACCATATATTTT | CASSTDGSPNTIYF
NA | NA | TRBJ1-4 | TRBV18 | TGTGCCAGCTCACCTTCCCCAGGGGATGAAAAACTGTTTTTT | CASSPSPGDEKLFF
NA | TRBD1 | TRBJ1-2 | TRBV5-5 | TGTGCCAGCAGCTCGACAGGGGGCGCGGACTATGGCTACACCTTC | CASSSTGGADYGYTF
NA | TRBD1 | TRBJ1-5 | TRBV30 | TGTGCCTGGAGTCCCTCTCGGACAGGAACAAATCAGCCCCAGCATTTT | CAWSPSRTGTNQPQHF
NA | NA | TRBJ2-3 | TRBV7-2 | TGTGCCAGCAGCTTAAAGCAGGCTACCGCAGATACGCAGTATTTT | CASSLKQATADTQYF
NA | NA | TRBJ1-2 | TRBV30 | TGTGCCTGGAGTTTTACAGGGAGCTACACCTTC | CAWSFTGSYTF
NA | NA | TRBJ1-1 | TRBV5-4 | TGTGCCAGCAGCCCTAGGGGAGGGACTGAAGCTTTCTTT | CASSPRGGTEAFF
NA | NA | TRBJ1-5 | TRBV6-1 | TGTGCCAGCAGTGACAGGGGAGGCAATCAGCCCCAGCATTTT | CASSDRGGNQPQHF
once | NA | TRBJ1-2 | TRBV5-1 | TGCGCCAGCAGCGCCTTTGACAGCCAGGTTGACTATGGCTACACCTTC | CASSAFDSQVDYGYTF
few | NA | TRBJ2-7 | TRBV30 | TGTGCCTGGAGTGTAATTGGGCGCGAGCAGTACTTC | CAWSVIGREQYF